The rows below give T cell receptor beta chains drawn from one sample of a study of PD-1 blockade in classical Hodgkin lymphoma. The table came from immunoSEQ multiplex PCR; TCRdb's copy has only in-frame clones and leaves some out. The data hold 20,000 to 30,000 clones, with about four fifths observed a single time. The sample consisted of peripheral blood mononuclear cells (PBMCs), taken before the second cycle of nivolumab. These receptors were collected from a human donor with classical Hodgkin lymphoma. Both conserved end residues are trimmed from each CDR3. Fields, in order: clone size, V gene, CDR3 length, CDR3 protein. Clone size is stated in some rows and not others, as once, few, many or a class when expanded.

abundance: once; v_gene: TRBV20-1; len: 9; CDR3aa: SASRPLSAF
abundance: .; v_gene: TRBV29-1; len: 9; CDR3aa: SVDRGGEQY
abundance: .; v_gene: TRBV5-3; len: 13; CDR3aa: ARSLSAGDSYEQY
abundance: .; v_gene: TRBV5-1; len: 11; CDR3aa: ASSNPVSGELF
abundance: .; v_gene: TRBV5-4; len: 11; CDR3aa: ASSLGRTYGYT
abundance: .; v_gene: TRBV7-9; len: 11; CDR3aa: ASSYRQNSPLH
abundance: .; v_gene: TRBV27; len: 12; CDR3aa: ASSLDRVRYGYT
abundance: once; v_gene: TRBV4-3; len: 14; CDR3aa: ARRSFGGANTGELF
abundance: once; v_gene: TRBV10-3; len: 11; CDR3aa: AISVDWGGWQY
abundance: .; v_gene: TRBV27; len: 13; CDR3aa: ASSPRTGNTGELF
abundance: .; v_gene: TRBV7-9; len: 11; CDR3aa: ASSSRGTGELF
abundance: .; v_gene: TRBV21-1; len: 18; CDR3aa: ASSKVAGLVGGLAKNIQY
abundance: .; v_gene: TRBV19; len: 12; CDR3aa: ASSVTGGTYEQY
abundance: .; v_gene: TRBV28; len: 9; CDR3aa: ASSSYNEQF
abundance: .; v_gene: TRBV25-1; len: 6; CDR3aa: ASSGYT
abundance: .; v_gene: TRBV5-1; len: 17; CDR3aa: ASSFGSPGQGNKAYEQY
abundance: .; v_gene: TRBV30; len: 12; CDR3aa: AWRGRGYSTEAF
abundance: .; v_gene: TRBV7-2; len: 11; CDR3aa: ASSLGGFNTIY
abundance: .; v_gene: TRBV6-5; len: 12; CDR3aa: ASSYSGSDYEQY
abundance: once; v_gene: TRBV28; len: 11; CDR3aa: ASSFNLPGEQY
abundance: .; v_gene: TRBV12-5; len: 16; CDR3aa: ASGLVRQGQGLNTEAF
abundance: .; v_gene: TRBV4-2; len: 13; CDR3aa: ASSQVGTVLSPLH
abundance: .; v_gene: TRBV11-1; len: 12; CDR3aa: ASSEYNPAPRQY
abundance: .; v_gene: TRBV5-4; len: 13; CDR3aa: ASSFRQGQGSGYT
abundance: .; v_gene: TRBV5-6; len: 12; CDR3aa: ASRAQGAAYEQY
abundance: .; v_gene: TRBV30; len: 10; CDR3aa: AWSAGHPVWF
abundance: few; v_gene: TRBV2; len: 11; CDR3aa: ASRDRTENEAF
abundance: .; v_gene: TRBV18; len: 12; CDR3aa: ASSREGWQETQY
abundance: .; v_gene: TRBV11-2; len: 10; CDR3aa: ASSFSYYEQY
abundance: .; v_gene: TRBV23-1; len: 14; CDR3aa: ASSQGGTIWVGEQY
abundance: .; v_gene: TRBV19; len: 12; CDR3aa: ASSMDRYSYEQY
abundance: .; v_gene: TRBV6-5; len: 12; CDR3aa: ASSTLSSGNTIY
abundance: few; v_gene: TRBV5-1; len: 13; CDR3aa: ASSWGGPRGNTIY
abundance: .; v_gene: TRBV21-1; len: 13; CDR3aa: ASKGPLRECTEAF
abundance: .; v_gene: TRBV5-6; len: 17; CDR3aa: ASSLAGGLTKFSGNTIY
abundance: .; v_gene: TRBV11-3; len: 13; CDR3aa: ASSLRLAGSYEQY
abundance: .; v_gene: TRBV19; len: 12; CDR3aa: ASSIGATNTEAF
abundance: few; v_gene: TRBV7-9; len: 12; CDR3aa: ASSLRSGQETQY
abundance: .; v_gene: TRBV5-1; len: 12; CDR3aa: ASSRQGHTDTQY
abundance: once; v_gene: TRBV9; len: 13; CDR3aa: ASSVGDREHQPQH
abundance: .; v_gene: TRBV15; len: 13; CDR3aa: ATSREQGAFQPQH
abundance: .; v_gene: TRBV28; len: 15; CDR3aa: ASSFPPTGSYNSPLH
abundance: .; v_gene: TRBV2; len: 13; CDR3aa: ASSATYGGRFGYT
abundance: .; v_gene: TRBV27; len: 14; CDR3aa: ASSYRGRGPTYEQY